This entry is about one T cell receptor beta chain. Its antigen is currently unknown. This sample is part of a study of cytomegalovirus exposure and HLA in healthy donors. The PCR ran on 60 Vbeta and 13 Jbeta primers. The data were produced by immunoSEQ multiplex PCR, yet TCRdb's version contains in-frame clones alone and is incomplete. The sample consists of approximately 180,000 clones, roughly an eighth of them appearing once. General observations from the study: Reportedly, cytomegalovirus status was diagnosed with high sensitivity and specificity.

This CDR3 region has 13 residues. Germline-derived CDR1 and CDR2 are MDHEN and SYDVKM. V lost 8 bases, J lost 8 bases, and 10 bases stayed unmatched. The chain links TRBV28 to TRBJ1-2; 8 nucleotides match TRBD1. Sequencing was done on a sample of PBMCs. The receptor's source is a man aged 45-65 years in good health and CMV-seropositive. CDR3 coding DNA: TGTGCCAGCCAGGACAGGGTAGTGATCGGCTACACCTTC. This codes for CASQDRVVIGYTF.